The 20 T cell receptor beta chains in this list originate from one sample, sequenced in a study of regulatory T cells in long-lasting Graves disease. The time point was: newly diagnosed GD, antithyroid drugs for less than 3 months. Researchers made the TCR library from RNA that was extracted from PBMCs. Library construction for TCR beta used iRepertoire HTBI primers and Arm-PCR of CDR3 regions. MiXCR, run by TCRdb on the multiplex PCR reads, gives a single entry per CDR3 protein. The repertoire holds hundreds of thousands of distinct CDR3 sequences, under 20% seen once, with 18% in the top ten. These data also formed part of another study, on T cells in Graves' hyperthyroidism and ophthalmopathy.

The material sequenced was peripheral blood mononuclear cells (PBMCs), taken at new diagnosis, from a patient treated with antithyroid drugs. All receptors derive from a woman between 25 and 40 years old with Graves disease.

This clonotype has just a few counts. The chain combines TRBV11-2 with TRBJ2-7; 8 bases agree with TRBD2. The germline V gene encodes CDR1 SGHAT and CDR2 FQNNGV. The V gene end was trimmed by 0 bases and the J gene end by 3 bases; junction bases not matched to a gene: 7. The length of the CDR3 is 16 residues. CDR3 in DNA: TGTGCCAGCAGCTTAGATGGGACTAGTAAACTCTACGAGCAGTACTTC. It yields the protein CASSLDGTSKLYEQYF.

The rearrangement links TRBV6-5 to TRBJ1-6; the D gene is possibly TRBD1 (5 bases). Germline V gene lookup returns CDR1 MNHEY and CDR2 SVGAGI. Trimming removed 2 bases at V and 2 bases at J, with 13 bases between. This CDR3 is built from 17 residues. CDR3 sequence reads: CASSYGGESAYNSPLHF. CDR3 nucleotides: TGTGCCAGCAGTTACGGGGGGGAGAGCGCCTATAATTCACCCCTCCACTTT.

This rearrangement joins TRBV25-1 to TRBJ2-7, with TRBD1 identical over 9 bases. CDR1 MGHDK and CDR2 SYGVNS come from the germline V gene. This CDR3 region has 16 residues. The V and J ends lost 5 bases and 2 bases, in that order; junction bases with no gene match: 10. CDR3 loop: CASSPLPGQGTYEQYF. As DNA, the CDR3 is TGTGCCAGCAGTCCCCTACCGGGACAGGGCACCTACGAGCAGTACTTC.

This clonotype was detected a few times. This chain uses TRBV5-1 with TRBJ2-1; TRBD1 matches 9 bases. V lost 7 bases to trimming and J lost 7 bases; unmatched junction nucleotides: 12. The germline gives CDR1 SGHRS, CDR2 YFSETQ. This CDR3 contains 15 residues. The CDR3 bases are TGCGCCAGCTCCCGGACAGGGGTGGTCCTTAATGAGCAGTTCTTC. The encoded protein is CASSRTGVVLNEQFF.

This clonotype was observed at least ten times. The chain links TRBV11-2 to TRBJ2-7, with no clear D. Germline V CDR1 and CDR2: SGHAT, FQNNGV. The CDR3 loop spans 13 amino acids. The V end was cut by 2 bases, the J end by 5 bases, with 10 bases between. CDR3 bases: TGTGCCAGCAGCTTATCATCGATCCACGAGCAGTACTTC. Translating it yields CASSLSSIHEQYF.

The V gene is TRBV12-3 or TRBV12-4, the J gene TRBJ2-1; TRBD2 is a possible D gene (6 bases). V dropped 6 bases and J dropped 9 bases, with 21 bases sitting between them. This CDR3 spans 15 amino acids. CDR3 sequence: CASRTMAARGSEQFF. CDR3 sequence (DNA): TGTGCCAGCAGGACCATGGCGGCCCGGGGGAGTGAGCAGTTCTTC.

The chain carries TRBV7-2 and TRBJ1-1; D is unresolved. This CDR3 comprises 15 residues. Germline V gene sequence: CDR1 SGHTA, CDR2 FQGNSA. The germline V and J ends were trimmed by 1 base and 3 bases, with 12 bases remaining between them. Here the CDR3 DNA reads TGTGCCAGCAGCTTAGGGTTTAGAGTGGACACTGAAGCTTTCTTT. Its translation: CASSLGFRVDTEAFF.

The table lists this clonotype with many counts. V and J are TRBV28 and TRBJ1-4; TRBD1 might be the D (6 bases). The germline V gene encodes CDR1 MDHEN and CDR2 SYDVKM. V was trimmed by 6 bases and J by 7 bases, leaving 30 bases between them. The CDR3 is 19 amino acids. The CDR3 sequence: CASSLIASGTRMWGEKLFF. Here the CDR3 DNA reads TGTGCCAGCAGCCTAATAGCATCCGGGACAAGGATGTGGGGTGAAAAACTGTTTTTT. The entire variable domain, with the rest obtained from reference TRBV28 and TRBJ1-4, is as follows: DVKVTQSSRYLVKRTGEKVFLECVQDMDHENMFWYRQDPGLGLRLIYFSYDVKMKEKGDIPEGYSVSREKKERFSLILESASTNQTSMYLCASSLIASGTRMWGEKLFFGSGTQLSVL.

This clonotype came up a few times. The chain is built from TRBV7-3 and TRBJ2-2; TRBD1 matches 8 bases. With 5 bases clipped from V and 0 bases from J, the junction kept 2 bases outside the gene matches. Germline CDR1 reads SGHTA; CDR2 reads FQGTGA. CDR3 length: 15 residues. The CDR3 loop reads CASSEDRANTGELFF. The CDR3 DNA reads as TGTGCCAGCAGCGAGGACAGGGCGAACACCGGGGAGCTGTTTTTT.

This clonotype showed up many times. The genes are TRBV24-1 and TRBJ2-1; D remains unclear. V was clipped by 3 bases and J by 4 bases, with 9 bases between them. In germline, CDR1 is KGHDR, CDR2 SFDVKD. The CDR3 sequence is 14 residues long. The CDR3 region is CATSDLGSYNEQFF. In DNA form, the CDR3 reads TGTGCCACCAGTGATCTTGGTTCGTACAATGAGCAGTTCTTC.

The chain uses TRBV5-1 and TRBJ2-1; the D is unclear. The end of the DNA aligns better with TRBJ2-7, so the J call may be wrong. This CDR3 has 14 amino acids. Germline V gives CDR1 SGHRS, CDR2 YFSETQ. Here the CDR3 reads CASSPRTNLNEQYF. The CDR3 DNA is TGCGCCAGCAGCCCCAGGACCAACCTCAATGAGCAGTACTTC.

There are a few counts of this clonotype. The gene calls are TRBV7-3 and TRBJ2-3, with 13 positions matching TRBD2. Germline CDR1 reads SGHTA; CDR2 reads FQGTGA. CDR3 length: 18 residues. With V trimmed by 5 bases and J by 0 bases, 8 bases remained unmatched. The DNA for the CDR3 is TGTGCCAGCAGCCTGGGACTAGCGGGACTAACTAGCACAGATACGCAGTATTTT. It translates to CASSLGLAGLTSTDTQYF. Drawing the rest from reference TRBV7-3 and TRBJ2-3, the complete variable domain is GAGVSQTPSNKVTEKGKYVELRCDPISGHTALYWYRQSLGQGPEFLIYFQGTGAADDSGLPNDRFFAVRPEGSVSTLKIQRTERGDSAVYLCASSLGLAGLTSTDTQYFGPGTRLTVL.

The chain employs TRBV5-1 and TRBJ2-7, with D unclear. The CDR3 has 15 residues. V lost 6 bases, J lost 0 bases, and 16 bases lay in between. Germline assignment: CDR1 SGHRS and CDR2 YFSETQ. CDR3 sequence: CASNQGRRPSYEQYF. Here the CDR3 DNA reads TGCGCCAGCAACCAAGGACGGCGCCCCTCCTACGAGCAGTACTTC. Full variable domain (rest looked up from reference TRBV5-1 and TRBJ2-7): KAGVTQTPRYLIKTRGQQVTLSCSPISGHRSVSWYQQTPGQGLQFLFEYFSETQRNKGNFPGRFSGRQFSNSRSEMNVSTLELGDSALYLCASNQGRRPSYEQYFGPGTRLTVT.

For this clonotype: A read error may be the cause here, since a much bigger clone is one base away. This sequence joins TRBV11-2 and TRBJ2-6, with a tentative D call TRBD1 (6 bases). Between the trimmed V and J ends, which lost 1 base and 0 bases, there was a span of 10 bases. The V gene's germline CDR1 is SGHAT and CDR2 FQNNGV. The CDR3 has 17 residues. CDR3 DNA: TGTGCCAGCAGCTTAGGGGGGCGATTCTCTGGGGCCAACGTCCTGACTTTC. This codes for CASSLGGRFSGANVLTF.

The chain employs TRBV11-2 and TRBJ1-2; possible D gene TRBD1, 5 bases. CDR1 SGHAT and CDR2 FQNNGV come from the germline V gene. Trimming left V 1 base short and J 0 bases short, with 6 bases between. The CDR3 totals 14 residues. The CDR3 reads CASSLGGTNYGYTF. The CDR3 region has the DNA TGTGCCAGCAGCTTAGGGGGGACTAACTATGGCTACACCTTC. The full variable domain, in which reference TRBV11-2 and TRBJ1-2 provide the parts outside the CDR3, is EAGVAQSPRYKIIEKRQSVAFWCNPISGHATLYWYQQILGQGPKLLIQFQNNGVVDDSQLPKDRFSAERLKGVDSTLKIQPAKLEDSAVYLCASSLGGTNYGYTFGSGTRLTVV.

The rearrangement uses TRBV7-9 and TRBJ2-3; D perhaps matches TRBD2 (6 bases). Trimming stripped 4 bases from V and 0 bases from J, with 14 bases between. The CDR3 has 16 amino acids. CDR1 and CDR2 (germline): SEHNR, FQNEAQ (reference sequence). Here the CDR3 DNA reads TGTGCCAGCAGCTACGTTAGCGGACCTAGCACAGATACGCAGTATTTT. Translated, it gives CASSYVSGPSTDTQYF.

In its sample, this clonotype was seen a few times. The chain recombines TRBV7-3 with TRBJ1-2; no firm D call. This CDR3 region has 12 residues. Trimming left V 3 bases short and J 4 bases short, with 6 bases between. CDR1 and CDR2 (germline): SGHTA, FQGTGA. In nucleotides, the CDR3 is TGTGCCAGCAGCTTTGACCTCTATGGCTACACCTTC. It encodes CASSFDLYGYTF. The complete variable domain, with remaining parts taken from reference TRBV7-3 and TRBJ1-2, reads GAGVSQTPSNKVTEKGKYVELRCDPISGHTALYWYRQSLGQGPEFLIYFQGTGAADDSGLPNDRFFAVRPEGSVSTLKIQRTERGDSAVYLCASSFDLYGYTFGSGTRLTVV.

The chain has TRBV7-9 and TRBJ2-3, with 15 bases identical to TRBD2. Trimming at V came to 5 bases and at J to 5 bases, leaving 8 bases not matched to a gene. CDR3 length: 17 residues. The germline CDR1 and CDR2 sequences are SEHNR and FQNEAQ (reference sequence). The CDR3 loop is CASSPPRTSGRGDTQYF. CDR3 nucleotide sequence: TGTGCCAGCAGCCCGCCCCGGACTAGCGGGAGGGGAGATACGCAGTATTTT.

This clonotype was detected ten times or more. The rearrangement links TRBV11-2 to TRBJ1-6; a possible D gene is TRBD1 (5 bases). CDR1 SGHAT and CDR2 FQNNGV come from the germline V gene. Trimming cost V 5 bases and J 8 bases, with 10 bases left between them. The CDR3 sequence is 13 residues long. CDR3 amino acids: CASSGTRDSPLHF. The CDR3, as DNA: TGTGCCAGCAGCGGGACCAGGGATTCACCCCTCCACTTT.

Concerning this clonotype: A much larger clonotype is one base distant, so this may be a read error. The V and J genes are TRBV10-3 and TRBJ2-7; D remains unclear. CDR1 and CDR2 (germline): ENHRY, SYGVKD. This CDR3 region has 12 residues. The CDR3 DNA is TGTGCCATCAGGGCTGGCTCCTACGAGGAGTACTTC. Translating gives CAIRAGSYEEYF.